This TCR beta chain came from a study of beta chain features in type 1 diabetes. For the study at large: Age and gender were similar between patients and healthy donors, as were cell yields.

The CDR3 is made up of 12 amino acids. This clone was counted between two and nine times. Markers CD45RO/CCR7/CD25/CD127/CD95/CD27 served to sort CD4+ naive, central memory, regulatory and stem cell-like memory cells. Since all of the isolated RNA was reverse transcribed, expressed TCRB transcripts were what got sequenced. Here immunoSEQ multiplex PCR was the method, and the copy in TCRdb shows in-frame clones only, minus some. This table has around 500,000 clones, about an eighth appearing once. Sequenced: naive CD4+ T cells from blood. The genes are TRBV21-1 and TRBJ1-1. TRBV21-1 is a recognized pseudogene. The sequence was collected from a woman between 18 and 30 years old in good health. In nucleotides, the CDR3 is TGTGCCAGCAGGGGCCCAGCGACTGAAGCTTTCTTT. It translates to CASRGPATEAFF.